Below, 17 T cell receptor beta chains from the same sample are listed, as sequenced in a study of control samples from healthy donors and cancer patients. TCRdb's table, derived via immunoSEQ multiplex PCR, lists solely in-frame clones and lacks some. Of about 79,000 clones in the sample, 90% to 95% were seen once. Sequences were obtained from PBMCs. The source of these receptors is a middle-aged woman with lung cancer.

This chain uses TRBV10-3 with TRBJ1-4, with D possibly matching TRBD1 (6 bases). The germline V and J ends were trimmed by 4 bases and 1 base, with 13 bases remaining between them. The CDR3 runs 16 residues. Germline CDR1 and CDR2: ENHRY and SYGVKD. CDR3 loop: CAISVGGGGTNEKLFF. CDR3 DNA: TGTGCCATCAGTGTGGGCGGAGGGGGAACTAATGAAAAACTGTTTTTT.

The chain recombines TRBV2 with TRBJ1-4; perhaps TRBD1 as D (6 bases). The CDR3 is 16 amino acids. Germline values: CDR1 SNHLY, CDR2 FYNNEI. Between the trimmed V and J ends, which lost 5 bases and 0 bases, there was a span of 13 bases. The CDR3 bases are TGTGCCAGCAGTTCAGGGGTAGTTGCAACTAATGAAAAACTGTTTTTT. Protein: CASSSGVVATNEKLFF.

CDR3 sequence: CASSTARLTAFTDTQYF. CDR3 nucleotides: TGTGCCAGCAGCACAGCTCGGCTCACCGCATTCACAGATACGCAGTATTTT. This chain uses TRBV3-1 (or the pseudogene TRBV3-2) with TRBJ2-3; no clear D. The CDR3 extends over 17 amino acids. Germline V gene lookup returns CDR1 LGHDT and CDR2 YNNKEL (reference sequence). V shed 5 bases and J shed 2 bases, with 20 bases lying between them.

This clone turned up a few times. The rearrangement joins TRBV11-2 to TRBJ1-1; no definite D call. With 5 bases removed from V and 1 base from J, the gap between germline ends came to 14 bases. Germline-derived CDR1 and CDR2 are SGHAT and FQNNGV. The CDR3 consists of 15 residues. CDR3 sequence reads: CASSPGRVWNTEAFF. The CDR3 DNA sequence: TGTGCCAGCAGCCCAGGTAGGGTTTGGAACACTGAAGCTTTCTTT.

This clone turned up a few times. The chain couples TRBV30 to TRBJ1-2; D possibly corresponds to TRBD1 (5 bases). The germline CDR1 and CDR2 sequences are GTSNPN and SVGIG (reference sequence). The length of the CDR3 is 12 residues. The ends were cut back, 2 bases at V and 11 bases at J, with 15 bases in the middle. CDR3 region: CAWSTGRIGYTF. The CDR3 bases are TGTGCCTGGAGTACAGGCAGGATCGGGTACACCTTC.

The CDR3 is CASTGHEQETQYF. As DNA, the CDR3 is TGTGCCAGCACAGGACACGAACAAGAGACCCAGTACTTC. The chain employs TRBV2 and TRBJ2-5; perhaps TRBD1 as D (5 bases). The length of the CDR3 is 13 residues. Germline V gives CDR1 SNHLY, CDR2 FYNNEI. Trimming shortened V by 7 bases and J by 2 bases, and 11 bases separated the two germline ends. Full variable domain (rest looked up from reference TRBV2 and TRBJ2-5): EPEVTQTPSHQVTQMGQEVILRCVPISNHLYFYWYRQILGQKVEFLVSFYNNEISEKSEIFDDQFSVERPDGSNFTLKIRSTKLEDSAMYFCASTGHEQETQYFGPGTRLLVL.

The chain uses TRBV19 and TRBJ1-4; D uncertain. Germline CDR1 reads LNHDA; CDR2 reads SQIVND (reference sequence). The CDR3 is 15 amino acids. Trimming removed 8 bases at V and 7 bases at J, with 20 bases between. The CDR3 here is CASSVYQTKSEKLFF. DNA for the CDR3: TGTGCCAGTTCAGTCTACCAAACTAAGAGTGAAAAACTGTTTTTT. Based on the CDR3 plus reference TRBV19 and TRBJ1-4, the full variable domain is DGGITQSPKYLFRKEGQNVTLSCEQNLNHDAMYWYRQDPGQGLRLIYYSQIVNDFQKGDIAEGYSVSREKKESFPLTVTSAQKNPTAFYLCASSVYQTKSEKLFFGSGTQLSVL.

This rearrangement joins TRBV30 to TRBJ1-1; D call uncertain. Germline lookup yields CDR1 GTSNPN and CDR2 SVGIG (reference sequence). The CDR3 covers 12 residues. Deletions cut 2 bases from V and 0 bases from J, with 4 bases between. This chain's CDR3 is CAWSLMNTEAFF. As DNA, the CDR3 is TGTGCCTGGAGTCTGATGAACACTGAAGCTTTCTTT.

The V and J genes are TRBV7-9 and TRBJ1-6; the match to TRBD1 covers 9 bases. V dropped 5 bases and J dropped 5; count of bases not matched to a gene: 4. This CDR3 spans 15 amino acids. Per the germline V gene, CDR1 is SEHNR and CDR2 is FQNEAQ (reference sequence). CDR3 sequence: CASSLRTGDNSPLHF. In DNA, the CDR3 is TGTGCCAGCAGCCTTAGGACAGGGGATAATTCACCCCTCCACTTT. Supplemented by reference TRBV7-9 and TRBJ1-6, the full variable domain reads DTGVSQNPRHKITKRGQNVTFRCDPISEHNRLYWYRQTLGQGPEFLTYFQNEAQLEKSRLLSDRFSAERPKGSFSTLEIQRTEQGDSAMYLCASSLRTGDNSPLHFGNGTRLTVT.

V is TRBV7-9 and J is TRBJ2-5; the match to TRBD1 covers 8 bases. The CDR3 is 16 residues long. CDR1 is SEHNR, CDR2 FQNEAQ, per germline (reference sequence). After removal of 5 bases from V and 4 bases from J, the junction contained 12 bases not matched to a gene. DNA of the CDR3: TGTGCCAGCAGCCCCCCCCAGACAGGGGTGCCAGAGACCCAGTACTTC. Its protein is CASSPPQTGVPETQYF.

The genes are TRBV12-5 and TRBJ2-5; the match to TRBD2 covers 8 bases. V gave up 11 bases and J gave up 7 bases; unmatched junction bases: 24. Germline assignment: CDR1 LGHNT and CDR2 FRNRAP. The CDR3 runs 17 residues. The CDR3 protein is CARGAPRGGEHVGTQYF. CDR3 nucleotides: TGTGCTCGGGGTGCGCCACGGGGGGGGGAGCATGTGGGGACCCAGTACTTC.

The chain recombines TRBV2 with TRBJ1-2, with 9 nucleotides matching TRBD1. The CDR3 sequence is 21 residues long. Per the germline V gene, CDR1 is SNHLY and CDR2 is FYNNEI. The trim removed 2 bases at V and 8 bases at J, leaving 27 bases unmatched. The CDR3 reads CASSERTGVKRRTARDEGYTF. The DNA of the CDR3 is TGTGCCAGCAGTGAAAGGACAGGGGTTAAGCGGAGGACGGCAAGGGACGAAGGCTACACCTTC.

The CDR3 DNA reads as TGTGCCAGCAGTCCAGGGGGCGTTAGGAATTCACCCCTCCACTTT. The encoded protein is CASSPGGVRNSPLHF. This rearrangement joins TRBV27 to TRBJ1-6; 8 bases agree with TRBD1. Trimming took 5 bases from V and 7 from J; bases not matched to a gene: 7. This CDR3 is 15 amino acids long. The germline CDR1 and CDR2 sequences are MNHEY and SMNVEV (reference sequence).

The chain joins TRBV7-9 to TRBJ1-1; D is ambiguous. Deletions cut 3 bases from V and 6 bases from J, with 17 bases between. This CDR3 comprises 15 residues. Germline CDR1 reads SEHNR; CDR2 reads FQNEAQ (reference sequence). As DNA, the CDR3 is TGTGCCAGCAGCTTTACCCAAGGCGGTGACCCTGAAGCTTTCTTT. Protein product: CASSFTQGGDPEAFF.

The V and J genes are TRBV11-3 and TRBJ1-6; D perhaps matches TRBD1 (5 bases). This CDR3 region has 18 residues. The V gene lost 2 bases and the J gene lost 9 bases, with 23 bases spanning the gap. In germline, CDR1 is SGHNT, CDR2 YENEEA. CDR3 protein: CASSLNTLPGPGTSPLHF. CDR3 sequence (DNA): TGTGCCAGCAGCTTAAATACTCTCCCGGGACCCGGAACTTCACCCCTCCACTTT. The full variable domain, with the rest looked up from reference TRBV11-3 and TRBJ1-6, is EAGVVQSPRYKIIEKKQPVAFWCNPISGHNTLYWYLQNLGQGPELLIRYENEEAVDDSQLPKDRFSAERLKGVDSTLKIQPAELGDSAVYLCASSLNTLPGPGTSPLHFGNGTRLTVT.

The rearrangement uses TRBV5-8 and TRBJ2-2; D might be TRBD2 (6 bases). From germline, CDR1 is SGHTS and CDR2 YDEGEE. This CDR3 comprises 16 residues. V gave up 0 bases and J gave up 4 bases, with 13 bases separating them. CDR3 coding DNA: TGTGCCAGCAGCTTGGAATCTAGCGTGGGCACCGGGGAGCTGTTTTTT. The encoded protein is CASSLESSVGTGELFF.

The chain carries TRBV5-1 and TRBJ2-2; D is unclear. CDR1 and CDR2 (germline): SGHRS, YFSETQ. Trimming pared 2 bases from V and 6 bases from J, leaving 14 bases between. The CDR3 is 15 amino acids. The CDR3 spells CASSLGRSGSGELFF. The CDR3, as DNA: TGCGCCAGCAGCTTAGGTCGGTCGGGCTCCGGGGAGCTGTTTTTT.